The clone carrying this T cell receptor beta chain has more than one count but fewer than ten. What it binds is not known. The library tagged individual cDNA molecules with unique molecular identifiers. TCRdb reanalysed the RACE reads using MiXCR and keeps one entry per CDR3 protein. The table records some 360,000 distinct CDR3 sequences, 4.5% to 5.5% of them present only once. V was clipped by 1 base and J by 0 bases, with 10 bases between them. The CDR3 spans 17 residues. This sample stems from a study of human T cells and chemical hapten exposure. Whole-study results and caveats: Counts of TCRs above 1 in 1000 frequency stayed unchanged with DPC sensitization.

The time point denotes: pre-sensitization, week 0. As for treatment: therapeutic diphenylcyclopropenone sensitization with weekly scalp DPC. Drawing of blood took place ahead of applying each patch test. The source is a woman between 50 and 59 years old with alopecia areata. Some clones in this sample may be carry-over from other donors' samples. The chain combines TRBV12-3 or TRBV12-4 with TRBJ1-6; no clear D gene. The input for sequencing was whole blood, taken in connection with sensitization to the hapten diphenylcyclopropenone (DPC). The CDR3 DNA sequence: TGTGCCAGCAGTTTAGAGGTCTCGAGCTCCTATAATTCACCCCTCCACTTT. It translates to CASSLEVSSSYNSPLHF.